This T cell receptor beta chain is from a study of blood T cell repertoires in COVID-19. Profiled with immunoSEQ multiplex PCR; TCRdb holds only in-frame clones, not every one. The sample shows some 290,000 clones, 90% of them seen only once. Enrollees, about 18 to 90 years old, lived in approximately 24 US areas. The receptor's source is a woman aged 30 to 39 who had been exposed to COVID-19. Sequenced sample: PBMCs or T cells enriched from blood (not recorded which).

The CDR3 here is CASSSTFGSGQPQHF. The CDR3 region has the DNA TGTGCCAGCAGCTCTACCTTCGGGAGTGGCCAGCCCCAGCATTTT. The rearrangement uses TRBV13 and TRBJ1-5; no firm D call. The ends were cut back, 4 bases at V and 7 bases at J, with 17 bases in the middle. Germline-derived CDR1 and CDR2 are PRHDT and FYEKMQ (reference sequence). The CDR3 length is 15 residues.